The 17 T cell receptor beta chains below were found in one sample sequenced in a study of cytomegalovirus exposure and HLA in healthy donors. The study ran its PCR with 60 Vbeta and 13 Jbeta primers. The method was immunoSEQ multiplex PCR; TCRdb's version includes in-frame clones alone and lacks a portion of them. The sample contains some 130,000 clones, about 70% of which appear only once. Sequenced: PBMCs. The receptors shown here come from a male donor in good health and CMV-seronegative.

This clone came up once. This chain joins TRBV28 and TRBJ1-2; TRBD1 aligns across 11 bases. J gave up 8 bases and V 5 bases, and 7 bases lay outside the gene matches. Looked up from germline, CDR1 is MDHEN and CDR2 is SYDVKM. This CDR3 spans 14 amino acids. The CDR3 loop is CASSPDRGRRGYTF. Written as DNA, the CDR3 is TGTGCCAGCAGTCCGGACAGGGGGCGACGAGGCTACACCTTC.

As to this clone: Its ends do not fully match the called genes, so a read error is possible. The chain carries TRBV7-9 and TRBJ2-7; a weak D match, TRBD1 (6 bases). This CDR3 comprises 14 residues. In germline, CDR1 is SEHNR, CDR2 FQNEAQ (reference sequence). The CDR3 is CSSRSGDLLYEQYF. The CDR3 DNA reads TGTTCCAGCAGGTCAGGGGACCTACTATACGAGCAGTACTTC.

In nucleotides, the CDR3 is TGTGCCAGCAGCTCAATAAGCCGACAGGGGGAGGTCACCGGGGAGCTGTTTTTT. Translation gives CASSSISRQGEVTGELFF. V gene TRBV7-6 combines with J gene TRBJ2-2; 9 bases are shared with TRBD1. This CDR3 has 18 residues. Germline trimming cut 4 bases from V and 4 bases from J; bases unmatched to any gene: 13. CDR1 SGHVS and CDR2 FNYEAQ come from the germline V gene.

This sequence joins TRBV19 and TRBJ2-1; D is unresolved. With 9 bases removed from V and 10 bases from J, the gap between germline ends came to 16 bases. The CDR3 consists of 12 residues. Germline CDR1 reads LNHDA; CDR2 reads SQIVND (reference sequence). DNA for the CDR3: TGTGCCAGCGCCCTTGGCCTGCAAGAGCAGTTCTTC. It is translated as CASALGLQEQFF.

V and J are TRBV5-6 and TRBJ2-7; 7 bases are a match to TRBD2. J was trimmed by 11 bases and V by 3 bases; bases with no gene match: 14. The germline V gene encodes CDR1 SGHDT and CDR2 YYEEEE. CDR3 size: 14 residues. The CDR3 sequence is CASSSIRAGTKKYF. DNA of the CDR3: TGTGCCAGCAGCTCCATTCGGGCAGGGACTAAGAAGTACTTC.

The genes are TRBV4-2 and TRBJ2-1; 10 bases line up with TRBD2. The CDR3 contains 16 residues. The J segment lost 11 bases and the V segment lost 4 bases, leaving 14 bases of the junction unmatched. Germline V CDR1 and CDR2: LGHNA, YNFKEQ. The CDR3 loop reads CASSLGTSSGGLQQFF. CDR3 DNA: TGTGCCAGCAGCCTCGGGACGTCTAGCGGGGGTCTTCAGCAGTTCTTC.

This clone was counted between two and nine times. V usage is TRBV4-2 and J usage is TRBJ2-7, with 11 bases lining up with TRBD1. V shed 0 bases, J shed 3 bases, and the junction held 4 bases outside the gene matches. The CDR3 is 16 residues long. The V gene's germline CDR1 is LGHNA and CDR2 YNFKEQ. Written as DNA, the CDR3 is TGTGCCAGCAGCCAAGATAGCGGGACAGGGGGCTACGAGCAGTACTTC. Translated, it gives CASSQDSGTGGYEQYF.

This rearrangement joins TRBV4-1 to TRBJ1-5; tentative D call: TRBD1 (5 bases). This CDR3 contains 14 residues. The germline gives CDR1 MGHRA, CDR2 YSYEKL. The V end was cut by 4 bases, the J end by 5 bases, with 12 bases between. The CDR3 reads CASSPGGDYQPQHF. Here the CDR3 DNA reads TGCGCCAGCAGCCCTGGGGGGGACTATCAGCCCCAGCATTTT.

CDR3 sequence (DNA): TGTGCCAGCAGCTTGGCCAGACGGGGGGGCAATGAGCAGTTCTTC. Residues: CASSLARRGGNEQFF. This chain links TRBV5-4 with TRBJ2-1; 8 nucleotides align to TRBD2. The CDR3 spans 15 residues. Germline trimming cut 0 bases from V and 6 bases from J; bases unmatched to any gene: 5. Germline-derived CDR1 and CDR2 are SGHNT and YYREEE (reference sequence).

V usage is TRBV2 and J usage is TRBJ2-7; unclear D gene. The CDR3 has 12 amino acids. V was shortened by 7 bases and J by 4 bases, with 11 bases between the two germline ends. Germline V gene sequence: CDR1 SNHLY, CDR2 FYNNEI. The CDR3 loop is CASTPEAYEQYF. CDR3 coding DNA: TGTGCCAGCACTCCAGAGGCTTACGAGCAGTACTTC.

The chain links TRBV7-9 to TRBJ1-1; tentatively, D is TRBD1 (6 bases). The CDR3 consists of 17 residues. Germline lookup yields CDR1 SEHNR and CDR2 FQNEAQ (reference sequence). Here the CDR3 reads CNKSQHHLVVLRGGAFF. The CDR3 DNA is TGTAATAAAAGCCAGCATCACTTAGTCGTCCTCAGAGGGGGAGCTTTCTTT.

This sequence joins TRBV2 and TRBJ1-2, with 7 bases that match TRBD1. This CDR3 is 13 amino acids long. Germline V CDR1 and CDR2: SNHLY, FYNNEI. In nucleotides, the CDR3 is TGTGCGAGTAGGGTAGGGGGCGGCTATGGCTACACCTTC. Its translation: CASRVGGGYGYTF.

This clone has only a few counts. This chain links TRBV7-8 with TRBJ2-1, with D possibly being TRBD2 (5 bases). Between the trimmed V and J ends, which lost 5 bases and 8 bases, there was a span of 19 bases. The CDR3 spans 15 residues. CDR1 is SGHVS, CDR2 FQNEAQ, per germline. The CDR3 bases are TGTGCCAGCAGCGTTAAGGACTCCCCGGGGTATGAGCAGTTCTTC. This gives the protein CASSVKDSPGYEQFF.

This clone was detected a few times. The chain uses TRBV19 and TRBJ2-2, with 11 positions matching TRBD2. Germline CDR1 reads LNHDA; CDR2 reads SQIVND (reference sequence). The V and J ends lost 3 bases and 5 bases, in that order; junction bases with no gene match: 8. The CDR3 is 17 amino acids. Here the CDR3 DNA reads TGTGCCAGTAGTATCCCCGCACTAGCGGGAGTTACCGGGGAGCTGTTTTTT. It is translated as CASSIPALAGVTGELFF.

J is TRBJ2-3 and V is TRBV2; TRBD1 agrees at 7 bases. Germline values: CDR1 SNHLY, CDR2 FYNNEI. CDR3 length equals 16 residues. With 6 bases clipped from V and 3 bases from J, the junction kept 12 bases outside the gene matches. Written as DNA, the CDR3 is TGTGCCAGCAGAGAGACGACAGGGCCGGGAACAGATACGCAGTATTTT. It translates to CASRETTGPGTDTQYF. The whole variable domain, filled in from reference TRBV2 and TRBJ2-3, reads EPEVTQTPSHQVTQMGQEVILRCVPISNHLYFYWYRQILGQKVEFLVSFYNNEISEKSEIFDDQFSVERPDGSNFTLKIRSTKLEDSAMYFCASRETTGPGTDTQYFGPGTRLTVL.

The table lists this clone with a few counts. This sequence joins TRBV7-9 and TRBJ2-7; 10 nucleotides match TRBD1. Unmatched junction bases numbered 11, after V lost 6 bases and J lost 3 bases. Germline loops: CDR1 SEHNR, CDR2 FQNEAQ (reference sequence). CDR3 size: 16 residues. CDR3 sequence reads: CASRPADRGSGYEQYF. CDR3 sequence (DNA): TGTGCCAGCAGACCTGCGGACAGGGGGTCCGGCTACGAGCAGTACTTC.

This chain uses TRBV5-4 with TRBJ1-1; TRBD1 aligns across 10 bases. There are 15 residues in the CDR3. The V gene's germline CDR1 is SGHNT and CDR2 YYREEE (reference sequence). Unmatched junction bases numbered 8, after V lost 4 bases and J lost 5 bases. The CDR3 protein is CASSRGQGKLTEAFF. As DNA, the CDR3 is TGTGCCAGCAGCCGGGGACAGGGGAAATTAACTGAAGCTTTCTTT.